This T cell receptor (beta chain) stems from a study of cytomegalovirus exposure and HLA in healthy donors. This CDR3 has 14 amino acids. From germline, CDR1 is SEHNR and CDR2 FQNEAQ (reference sequence). PCR involved 60 Vbeta and 13 Jbeta primers. Sequencing used immunoSEQ multiplex PCR; TCRdb keeps in-frame clones, though not all of them. The table records tens of thousands of clones, approximately 80% of them present only once. About this clone itself: Antigen unknown. The germline gene is not matched at one end of the junction; a read error may be the cause.

Study outcomes and limitations: Highly shared sequence variants in one cluster were likely a sequencing artifact. Presence/absence analyses assumed roughly uniform sequencing depth across donors, which may not hold.

Material: PBMCs. The chain joins TRBV7-9 to TRBJ1-4; D may be TRBD1 (5 bases). This TCR was sampled from a woman aged 30 to 39 in good health and CMV-seronegative. CDR3 sequence (DNA): TGTTCCAGCAGCCAAGGGGTGCTTAATGAAAAACTGTTTTTT. Translating gives CSSSQGVLNEKLFF.